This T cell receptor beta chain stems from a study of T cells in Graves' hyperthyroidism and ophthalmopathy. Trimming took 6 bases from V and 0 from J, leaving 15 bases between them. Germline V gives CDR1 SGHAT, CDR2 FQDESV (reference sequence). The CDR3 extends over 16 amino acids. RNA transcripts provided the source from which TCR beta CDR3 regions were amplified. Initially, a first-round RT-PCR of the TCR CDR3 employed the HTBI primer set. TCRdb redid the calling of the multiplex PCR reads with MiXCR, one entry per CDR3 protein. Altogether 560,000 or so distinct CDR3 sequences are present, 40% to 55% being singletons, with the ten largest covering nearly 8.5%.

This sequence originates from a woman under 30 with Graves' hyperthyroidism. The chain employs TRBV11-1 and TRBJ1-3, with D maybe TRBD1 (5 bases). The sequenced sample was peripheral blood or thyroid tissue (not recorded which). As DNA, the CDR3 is TGTGCCAGCAGTTCCGGACACAGGAGCTCTGGAAACACCATATATTTT. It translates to CASSSGHRSSGNTIYF.